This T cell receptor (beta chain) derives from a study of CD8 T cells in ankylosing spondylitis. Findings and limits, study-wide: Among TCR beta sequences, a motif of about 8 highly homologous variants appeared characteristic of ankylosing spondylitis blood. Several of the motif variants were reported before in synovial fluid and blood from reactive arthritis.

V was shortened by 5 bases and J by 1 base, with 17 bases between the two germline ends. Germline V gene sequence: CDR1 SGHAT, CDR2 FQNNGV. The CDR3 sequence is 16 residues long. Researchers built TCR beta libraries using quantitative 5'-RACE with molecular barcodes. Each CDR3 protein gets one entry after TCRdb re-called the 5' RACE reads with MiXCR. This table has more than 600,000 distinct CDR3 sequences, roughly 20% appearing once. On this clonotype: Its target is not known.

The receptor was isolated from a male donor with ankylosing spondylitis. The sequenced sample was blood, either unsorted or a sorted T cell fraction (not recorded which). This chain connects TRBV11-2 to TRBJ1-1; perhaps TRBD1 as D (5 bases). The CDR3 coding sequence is TGTGCCAGCAGCCCGAGGGACGGAGGAGGGAACACTGAAGCTTTCTTT. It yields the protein CASSPRDGGGNTEAFF.